The clone carrying this TCR beta chain appeared a single time. The antigen is unknown. The donors gave bone marrow, and they were healthy. This specimen comes from a study of cytomegalovirus exposure and HLA in healthy donors. Study-level results: A later look showed TCR association rates differing by HLA locus, highest for DRB1 and lowest for HLA-C.

The CDR3 is made up of 16 amino acids. Deletions cut 1 base from V and 0 bases from J, with 11 bases between. Germline lookup yields CDR1 SGHDT and CDR2 YYEEEE. It was with 60 Vbeta and 13 Jbeta primers that the PCR ran. Clones were read by immunoSEQ multiplex PCR, and TCRdb kept only the in-frame ones, dropping some. Altogether 100,000 to 120,000 clones are present, over 65% being singletons, with the ten largest covering roughly 8%. V gene TRBV5-6 combines with J gene TRBJ1-5; D is uncertain. Sequencing was carried out using PBMCs. This sequence was found in a man in his forties or fifties in good health and CMV-seropositive. The CDR3 reads CASSLRREISNQPQHF. CDR3 coding DNA: TGTGCCAGCAGCTTGCGAAGAGAGATTAGCAATCAGCCCCAGCATTTT.